This TCR beta chain is drawn from a study of CD8+ T cells in alopecia areata. The CDR3 is 16 amino acids. Per germline, CDR1 MNHEY and CDR2 SMNVEV (reference sequence). V lost 7 bases to trimming and J lost 0 bases; unmatched junction nucleotides: 6. Reverse transcription of extracted RNA yielded cDNA, which provided the sequencing template. Sequenced by immunoSEQ multiplex PCR; TCRdb stores in-frame clones only, minus some. The sample contains about 210,000 clones, around two fifths of which appear only once. Treatment noted: oral pan-JAK inhibitor, 5-10 mg twice daily. This chain uses TRBV27 with TRBJ2-6; 7 bases are shared with TRBD1. Material: CD4+ T cells sorted from blood, obtained between weeks 30 and 35, from a patient treated with tofacitinib. This TCR was sampled from a human donor with alopecia areata. The CDR3 bases are TGTGCCAGCAACCAACAGGGGACCTCTGGGGCCAACGTCCTGACTTTC. Translating it yields CASNQQGTSGANVLTF.